This T cell receptor beta chain was documented in a study of CD8 T cells in Susac syndrome. Random hexamers primed reverse transcription of about 0.45 to 1 ug RNA. The authors amplified TCR beta CDR3 across 54 Vbeta and 13 Jbeta using immunoSEQ multiplex PCR. TCRdb ran MiXCR on the immunoSEQ multiplex PCR reads and lists one entry per CDR3 protein. The profile shows around 270,000 distinct CDR3 sequences, 70% to 90% of them singletons. Looked up from germline, CDR1 is MNHEY and CDR2 is SVGEGT. Trimming took 8 bases from V and 0 from J, leaving 14 bases between them. The CDR3 sequence is 15 residues long. In blood CD8+ and CD4+ T cells, TCR beta underwent sequencing. In contrast to the negatively isolated CD8+ and CD4+ T cells, TEMRA cells were FACS-enriched.

This chain connects TRBV6-2 or TRBV6-3 to TRBJ2-1; D not certain. This sequence was found in a human donor with multiple sclerosis. Sequenced input: CD8+ T cells from PBMCs. The CDR3 is CASGEPRSSYNEQFF. CDR3 coding DNA: TGTGCCAGCGGGGAACCTAGGAGCTCCTACAATGAGCAGTTCTTC.